One sample yielded the 25 T cell receptor beta chains listed below, sequenced in a study of T-cell memory formation after mild COVID-19. TCRdb used MiXCR to reprocess the 5' RACE reads, holding one entry per CDR3 protein. The table has some 200,000 distinct CDR3 sequences, 9.5% to 10% seen once; the top ten hold approximately 3.3%. Source material: PBMCs or a T cell subset sorted from them (not recorded which). The receptors shown here come from a man younger than 30 who had mild COVID-19 (a few samples of this study predate the infection). Cell type and time point are not known.

The rearrangement uses TRBV7-2 and TRBJ2-3; possible D gene TRBD1, 5 bases. This CDR3 has 16 amino acids. V lost 5 bases and J lost 3, with 18 bases in between. Per germline, CDR1 SGHTA and CDR2 FQGNSA. CDR3 residues: CASSHSRAASTDTQYF. The DNA for the CDR3 is TGTGCCAGCAGCCACAGCAGGGCAGCTAGTACAGATACGCAGTATTTT.

This clonotype was counted only a few times. The gene calls are TRBV6-2 or TRBV6-3 and TRBJ1-1, with D maybe TRBD1 (5 bases). This CDR3 contains 14 residues. The V gene's germline CDR1 is MNHEY and CDR2 SVGEGT. V dropped 6 bases and J dropped 3 bases, with 14 bases sitting between them. The CDR3 bases are TGTGCCAGCAGCTCTACGCAGGGCGACACTGAAGCTTTCTTT. Protein sequence: CASSSTQGDTEAFF.

The chain combines TRBV9 with TRBJ1-1; D remains unclear. CDR1 is SGDLS and CDR2 is YYNGEE in the germline V gene. The CDR3 spans 15 residues. V lost 0 bases and J 3 bases, leaving 12 bases between the germline ends. CDR3 residues: CASSVGPNLDTEAFF. In DNA form, the CDR3 reads TGTGCCAGCAGCGTAGGACCTAACCTGGACACTGAAGCTTTCTTT.

V usage is TRBV5-1 and J usage is TRBJ1-2, with TRBD1 as a possible D gene (6 bases). Germline values: CDR1 SGHRS, CDR2 YFSETQ. CDR3 length: 17 amino acids. V dropped 4 bases and J dropped 3 bases, with 22 bases sitting between them. The CDR3, as DNA: TGCGCCAGCAGCCCAAGAAGAGACAGGACTGCTGACTATGGCTACACCTTC. Translating gives CASSPRRDRTADYGYTF.

The chain employs TRBV5-1 and TRBJ2-2; D ambiguous. The CDR3 totals 15 residues. CDR1 SGHRS and CDR2 YFSETQ come from the germline V gene. Trimming stripped 3 bases from V and 0 bases from J, with 9 bases between. Here the CDR3 reads CASSSTRTNTGELFF. The CDR3 coding sequence is TGCGCCAGCAGCTCCACACGGACGAACACCGGGGAGCTGTTTTTT.

Ten or more counts support this clonotype. The V call is TRBV24-1, the J call TRBJ1-2, with 8 positions matching TRBD1. Per germline, CDR1 KGHDR and CDR2 SFDVKD. The length of the CDR3 is 15 residues. Losses at the gene ends were 7 bases for V and 6 bases for J; bases not matched to a gene: 12. The CDR3 region is CATSAGTGTVDGYTF. CDR3 nucleotides: TGTGCCACCAGCGCCGGGACAGGCACTGTCGATGGCTACACCTTC.

This clonotype showed up just a few times. This chain joins TRBV11-2 and TRBJ1-2; D possibly corresponds to TRBD1 (5 bases). The CDR3 length is 14 residues. V was clipped by 10 bases and J by 5 bases, with 20 bases between them. CDR1 SGHAT and CDR2 FQNNGV come from the germline V gene. For the CDR3, the DNA is TGTGCCAACCGAAAAATCCGGGACCTGTATGGCTACACCTTC. As protein: CANRKIRDLYGYTF.

This clonotype was counted ten times or more. V usage is TRBV2 and J usage is TRBJ2-7; D could derive from TRBD1 or TRBD2 (5 bases each). V lost 8 bases and J lost 4, with 18 bases in between. This CDR3 has 14 residues. Germline V gene sequence: CDR1 SNHLY, CDR2 FYNNEI. The CDR3, as DNA: TGTGCCAGCCAACAGGACGGGGAAGTATACGAGCAGTACTTC. This translates into CASQQDGEVYEQYF.

There are a few counts of this clonotype. The V gene is TRBV5-1, the J gene TRBJ2-1; D call uncertain. This CDR3 contains 14 residues. Trimming stripped 2 bases from V and 0 bases from J, with 6 bases between. Germline CDR1 SGHRS, CDR2 YFSETQ. DNA for the CDR3: TGCGCCAGCAGCTTAACAGACTCCTACAATGAGCAGTTCTTC. Translated: CASSLTDSYNEQFF.

This sequence joins TRBV20-1 and TRBJ2-2; D may be TRBD2 (7 bases). CDR3 length: 14 amino acids. The germline gives CDR1 DFQATT, CDR2 SNEGSKA (reference sequence). The V end was cut by 3 bases, the J end by 6 bases, with 14 bases between. This CDR3 reads CSASPLGGPGELFF. CDR3 nucleotides: TGCAGTGCTAGCCCTCTGGGGGGGCCCGGGGAGCTGTTTTTT.

This clonotype came up a few times. This chain connects TRBV5-4 to TRBJ1-1, with D perhaps matching TRBD1 (6 bases). Trimming stripped 1 base from V and 4 bases from J, with 11 bases between. This CDR3 is 14 amino acids long. Looked up from germline, CDR1 is SGHNT and CDR2 is YYREEE (reference sequence). The CDR3 protein is CASSLLGAGTEAFF. Here the CDR3 DNA reads TGTGCCAGCAGCTTGTTGGGGGCGGGCACTGAAGCTTTCTTT.

The V call is TRBV5-1, the J call TRBJ1-1; D is unclear. The germline V and J ends were trimmed by 4 bases and 0 bases, with 7 bases remaining between them. Looked up from germline, CDR1 is SGHRS and CDR2 is YFSETQ. The CDR3 is 13 amino acids. For the CDR3, the DNA is TGCGCCAGCAGCGCGTCATTGAACACTGAAGCTTTCTTT. Translating it yields CASSASLNTEAFF.

This clonotype was picked up a small number of times. The rearrangement links TRBV28 to TRBJ2-2, with D possibly matching TRBD2 (6 bases). The CDR3 is made up of 13 amino acids. CDR1 and CDR2 (germline): MDHEN, SYDVKM. The ends were cut back, 6 bases at V and 6 bases at J, with 11 bases in the middle. In nucleotides, the CDR3 is TGTGCCAGCAGCCTGGGGGGACCCGGGGAGCTGTTTTTT. Residues: CASSLGGPGELFF.

This chain joins TRBV7-2 and TRBJ2-5, with 9 nucleotides matching TRBD1. Germline CDR1 and CDR2: SGHTA and FQGNSA. With 5 bases clipped from V and 7 bases from J, the junction kept 17 bases outside the gene matches. The CDR3 extends over 17 amino acids. The DNA for the CDR3 is TGTGCCAGCAGCCTTCCGGGACAGGGCTTGCTTGGCGGGACCCAGTACTTC. Translation: CASSLPGQGLLGGTQYF.

This clonotype has just a few counts. This rearrangement joins TRBV5-5 to TRBJ2-5, with D perhaps TRBD1 or TRBD2 (5 bases each). CDR1 is SGHKS, CDR2 YYEKEE, per germline (reference sequence). The CDR3 totals 15 residues. Trimming took off 5 bases at V and 5 bases at J, with 19 bases between the two ends. CDR3 amino acids: CASSPGTGYRETQYF. The CDR3 nucleotides read TGTGCCAGCAGTCCCGGGACGGGTTACCGGGAGACCCAGTACTTC.

The rearrangement joins TRBV5-1 to TRBJ2-3; 10 bases align to TRBD2. After removal of 5 bases from V and 5 bases from J, the junction contained 5 bases not matched to a gene. From germline, CDR1 is SGHRS and CDR2 YFSETQ. CDR3 length: 14 residues. The CDR3 is CASSRTSGVDTQYF. CDR3 sequence (DNA): TGCGCCAGCAGTCGAACTAGCGGGGTAGATACGCAGTATTTT.

This clonotype was counted at least ten times. The rearrangement uses TRBV12-3 or TRBV12-4 and TRBJ1-2; D is undetermined. The CDR3 loop spans 14 amino acids. V lost 6 bases and J lost 5, with 16 bases in between. CDR3 sequence (DNA): TGTGCCAGCAGCCTAACCCCACCTGGTTATGGCTACACCTTC. The encoded protein is CASSLTPPGYGYTF.

This clonotype was seen a few times. V usage is TRBV4-3 and J usage is TRBJ1-5; TRBD1 matches 7 bases. The V and J ends lost 1 base and 1 base, in that order; junction bases with no gene match: 4. The germline CDR1 and CDR2 sequences are LGHNA and YSLEER. This CDR3 spans 16 amino acids. CDR3 protein: CASSQGRTGSNQPQHF. CDR3 DNA: TGCGCCAGCAGCCAAGGACGGACAGGAAGCAATCAGCCCCAGCATTTT.

This clonotype was counted between two and nine times. CDR3 DNA: TGCAGTGCTAGGGACAGGGCCCTACTTAGGAATGAGCAGTTCTTC. Amino acid sequence: CSARDRALLRNEQFF. This sequence joins TRBV20-1 and TRBJ2-1, with 8 bases that match TRBD1. V gave up 3 bases and J gave up 7 bases; unmatched junction bases: 11. Germline V CDR1 and CDR2: DFQATT, SNEGSKA (reference sequence). The CDR3 is 15 amino acids.

The rearrangement joins TRBV23-1 to TRBJ2-3; a possible D gene is TRBD2 (5 bases). TRBV23-1 is treated as an ORF (open reading frame) with a function not yet certain. The V gene lost 2 bases and the J gene lost 2 bases, with 11 bases spanning the gap. The CDR3 is 15 amino acids. CDR3 sequence reads: CASSQNRDITDTQYF. The CDR3 DNA is TGCGCCAGCAGTCAAAATCGGGATATCACAGATACGCAGTATTTT.

This clonotype was counted a few times. The V gene is TRBV7-9, the J gene TRBJ1-5; 7 positions agree with TRBD1. Trimming cost V 5 bases and J 5 bases; bases outside gene matches: 3. The germline V gene encodes CDR1 SEHNR and CDR2 FQNEAQ (reference sequence). This CDR3 contains 13 residues. CDR3 nucleotides: TGTGCCAGCAGCGGGACAGCCGATCAGCCCCAGCATTTT. Translated, it gives CASSGTADQPQHF.

This clonotype was recorded a few times. Here the CDR3 DNA reads TGTGCCAGCAGGTTAAAGGCATTCTCGGACAGCGCCTACGAGCAGTACGTC. As protein: CASRLKAFSDSAYEQYV. The rearrangement links TRBV12-3 or TRBV12-4 to TRBJ2-7, with TRBD1 as a possible D gene (6 bases). The CDR3 length is 17 residues. Trimming took off 6 bases at V and 2 bases at J, with 23 bases between the two ends.

This sequence joins TRBV5-1 and TRBJ1-4, with D unresolved. Trimming cost V 5 bases and J 5 bases, with 10 bases left between them. Germline V gives CDR1 SGHRS, CDR2 YFSETQ. The CDR3 consists of 13 residues. DNA of the CDR3: TGCGCCAGCAGGGCGACGGAGAATGAAAAACTGTTTTTT. It encodes CASRATENEKLFF.

The J gene is TRBJ2-3, the V gene TRBV9; no definite D call. Germline V CDR1 and CDR2: SGDLS, YYNGEE. The CDR3 is 14 amino acids. V lost 3 bases and J 0 bases, leaving 8 bases between the germline ends. The CDR3 sequence: CASSALLSTDTQYF. For the CDR3, the DNA is TGTGCCAGCAGCGCCCTCCTAAGCACAGATACGCAGTATTTT. The entire variable domain, with the rest obtained from reference TRBV9 and TRBJ2-3, is as follows: DSGVTQTPKHLITATGQRVTLRCSPRSGDLSVYWYQQSLDQGLQFLIQYYNGEERAKGNILERFSAQQFPDLHSELNLSSLELGDSALYFCASSALLSTDTQYFGPGTRLTVL.

This clonotype was counted a few times. The V call is TRBV6-2 or TRBV6-3, the J call TRBJ1-2; possibly TRBD1 for D (5 bases). Germline CDR1 and CDR2: MNHEY and SVGEGT. Trimming took 7 bases from V and 6 from J, leaving 33 bases between them. This CDR3 is 19 amino acids long. In nucleotides, the CDR3 is TGTGCCAGCATCACACCACCACTGGGGCGCCAAACCCCCGCGAATGGCTACACCTTC. Its translation: CASITPPLGRQTPANGYTF.